A single sample is the source of the 26 T cell receptor beta chains below, sequenced in a study of blood T cell repertoires in COVID-19. Data came from immunoSEQ multiplex PCR; TCRdb stores just in-frame clones and leaves some out. The sample has 200,000 or so clones; more than 85% are singletons. The material sequenced was peripheral blood. These receptors were obtained from a man in his sixties with COVID-19, enrolled during active disease.

The chain uses TRBV6-5 and TRBJ2-2; possible D gene TRBD1, 6 bases. Germline CDR1 and CDR2: MNHEY and SVGAGI. Trimming stripped 6 bases from V and 5 bases from J, with 13 bases between. The CDR3 consists of 14 residues. The CDR3 sequence: CASRRGTGTGELFF. CDR3 DNA: TGTGCCAGCAGGAGGGGGACGGGGACCGGGGAGCTGTTTTTT.

This chain links TRBV6-2 or TRBV6-3 with TRBJ2-5; no clear D gene. Per the germline V gene, CDR1 is MNHEY and CDR2 is SVGEGT. V was clipped by 5 bases and J by 2 bases, with 3 bases between them. The CDR3 is made up of 11 amino acids. CDR3 region: CASSQQETQYF. As DNA, the CDR3 is TGTGCCAGCAGTCAACAAGAGACCCAGTACTTC.

V and J are TRBV14 and TRBJ1-6, with TRBD1 identical over 8 bases. The CDR3 has 15 amino acids. Germline trimming cut 4 bases from V and 9 bases from J; bases unmatched to any gene: 8. Germline values: CDR1 SGHDN, CDR2 FVKESK. The CDR3 DNA reads TGTGCCAGCAGCCGGATGGACAGGGTGCTTTCACCCCTCCACTTT. Protein: CASSRMDRVLSPLHF.

V gene TRBV27 combines with J gene TRBJ2-6; tentative D call: TRBD2 (6 bases). Germline CDR1 and CDR2: MNHEY and SMNVEV (reference sequence). V was clipped by 4 bases and J by 0 bases, with 25 bases between them. The CDR3 length is 21 residues. The CDR3, as DNA: TGTGCCAGCAGTTCCACCTCGGGACTGTCGTCTTCATTCTCTGGGGCCAACGTCCTGACTTTC. This sequence encodes CASSSTSGLSSSFSGANVLTF.

This chain uses TRBV10-3 with TRBJ2-7, with 9 positions matching TRBD2. Germline V CDR1 and CDR2: ENHRY, SYGVKD. V lost 6 bases and J lost 3; bases outside the gene matches: 6. There are 14 residues in the CDR3. CDR3 bases: TGTGCCATCAGCGTAAAGACTAGCGGCTACGAGCAGTACTTC. It codes for CAISVKTSGYEQYF.

V and J are TRBV7-9 and TRBJ2-1; TRBD1 aligns across 12 bases. The V gene's germline CDR1 is SEHNR and CDR2 FQNEAQ (reference sequence). V shed 5 bases, J shed 7 bases, and the junction held 12 bases outside the gene matches. There are 17 residues in the CDR3. The CDR3 is CASSPLWGQGAGNEQFF. CDR3 DNA: TGTGCCAGCAGCCCCCTGTGGGGACAGGGGGCGGGGAATGAGCAGTTCTTC.

This clone is a singleton in its sample. This chain links TRBV2 with TRBJ2-7; D gene ambiguous. Trimming cost V 1 base and J 2 bases, with 9 bases left between them. Looked up from germline, CDR1 is SNHLY and CDR2 is FYNNEI. CDR3 length: 14 amino acids. The CDR3 sequence is CASSEVVRTYEQYF. The CDR3 coding sequence is TGTGCCAGCAGTGAAGTGGTTAGAACCTACGAGCAGTACTTC.

This clone turned up a few times. The chain links TRBV7-6 to TRBJ2-2; tentative D call: TRBD2 (5 bases). Between the trimmed V and J ends, which lost 4 bases and 0 bases, there was a span of 12 bases. Per germline, CDR1 SGHVS and CDR2 FNYEAQ. CDR3 size: 16 residues. The CDR3 region is CASSSRGIANTGELFF. CDR3 DNA sequence: TGTGCCAGCAGCTCGAGAGGGATCGCGAACACCGGGGAGCTGTTTTTT.

This chain uses TRBV5-6 with TRBJ1-3; 8 bases map to TRBD1. After removal of 3 bases from V and 2 bases from J, the junction contained 1 base not matched to a gene. The CDR3 extends over 14 amino acids. Germline V gene data show CDR1 as SGHDT and CDR2 as YYEEEE. The CDR3 protein is CASSSDRAGNTIYF. DNA of the CDR3: TGTGCCAGCAGCTCGGACAGGGCTGGAAACACCATATATTTT.

The CDR3 loop is CATSDLGGSKNNEQFF. DNA for the CDR3: TGTGCCACCAGTGATTTGGGCGGGAGTAAGAACAATGAGCAGTTCTTC. The chain recombines TRBV24-1 with TRBJ2-1, with TRBD2 matching 7 bases. V was pared by 0 bases and J by 5 bases, with 6 bases of the junction left unmatched. Looked up from germline, CDR1 is KGHDR and CDR2 is SFDVKD. The CDR3 sequence is 16 residues long.

The gene calls are TRBV28 and TRBJ2-7; 8 bases map to TRBD1. The CDR3 is 14 amino acids. J was trimmed by 5 bases and V by 5 bases; bases with no gene match: 8. Germline lookup yields CDR1 MDHEN and CDR2 SYDVKM. CDR3: CASSPPDRGHEQYF. CDR3 nucleotide sequence: TGTGCCAGCAGTCCCCCCGACAGGGGCCACGAGCAGTACTTC.

This clone was seen only once. The J gene is TRBJ1-2, the V gene TRBV5-6; perhaps TRBD1 as D (6 bases). Trimming pared 4 bases from V and 6 bases from J, leaving 10 bases between. Germline V gene data show CDR1 as SGHDT and CDR2 as YYEEEE. This CDR3 contains 12 residues. The CDR3 nucleotides read TGTGCCAGCAGCGGACAGTGGGATGGCTACACCTTC. Its translation is CASSGQWDGYTF.

This clone has just one count. CDR3 coding DNA: TGTGCCTGGAGTCTATCTCTGGTGCCTGAGCAGTTCTTC. It codes for CAWSLSLVPEQFF. The chain employs TRBV30 and TRBJ2-1; D uncertain. Germline V CDR1 and CDR2: GTSNPN, SVGIG (reference sequence). CDR3 length: 13 amino acids. Trimming took 2 bases from V and 9 from J, leaving 14 bases between them.

This chain uses TRBV5-8 with TRBJ2-7; weak D call: TRBD1 (6 bases). Germline CDR1 is SGHTS and CDR2 is YDEGEE. CDR3 length: 15 residues. Trimming took off 2 bases at V and 0 bases at J, with 12 bases between the two ends. CDR3 in amino acids: CASSFDWGLSYEQYF. For the CDR3, the DNA is TGTGCCAGCAGCTTTGATTGGGGGCTCTCCTACGAGCAGTACTTC.

The chain joins TRBV28 to TRBJ1-4; 8 nucleotides align to TRBD1. Germline trimming cut 7 bases from V and 7 bases from J; bases unmatched to any gene: 5. This CDR3 spans 13 amino acids. Germline values: CDR1 MDHEN, CDR2 SYDVKM. CDR3 nucleotides: TGTGCCAGCATAGGACAGGGTCCTGAAAAACTGTTTTTT. Protein: CASIGQGPEKLFF.

The rearrangement uses TRBV3-1 (or the pseudogene TRBV3-2) and TRBJ2-7; 10 nucleotides align to TRBD2. Germline values: CDR1 LGHDT, CDR2 YNNKEL (reference sequence). This CDR3 is 15 amino acids long. Trimming at V came to 1 base and at J to 6 bases, leaving 6 bases not matched to a gene. CDR3 DNA sequence: TGTGCCAGCAGCCAAGGTCTAGCGGGAGAAGGCGAGCAGTACTTC. This codes for CASSQGLAGEGEQYF.

V gene TRBV18 combines with J gene TRBJ1-6; the D gene is possibly TRBD1 (5 bases). Looked up from germline, CDR1 is KGHSH and CDR2 is LQKENI. The CDR3 is 16 amino acids. The V and J ends lost 1 base and 5 bases respectively, with 12 bases between them. The chain's CDR3 is CASSPRSGLNNSPLHF. In DNA, the CDR3 is TGTGCCAGCTCACCACGATCAGGGTTGAATAATTCACCCCTCCACTTT.

CDR3 loop: CASSPDIQPQHF. The CDR3 DNA follows: TGTGCCAGCAGCCCGGACATTCAGCCCCAGCATTTT. V usage is TRBV2 and J usage is TRBJ1-5; weak D call: TRBD1 (5 bases). Deletions cut 6 bases from V and 6 bases from J, with 9 bases between. From germline, CDR1 is SNHLY and CDR2 FYNNEI. This CDR3 has 12 amino acids.

The chain joins TRBV28 to TRBJ2-7; 7 bases line up with TRBD1. Unmatched junction bases numbered 5, after V lost 2 bases and J lost 4 bases. The germline V gene encodes CDR1 MDHEN and CDR2 SYDVKM. The CDR3 has 14 amino acids. The CDR3 spells CASSLRGRKYEQYF. CDR3 nucleotide sequence: TGTGCCAGCAGTTTAAGGGGGCGGAAGTACGAGCAGTACTTC.

The CDR3 is CASSFVRGFPYEQYF. The CDR3 DNA reads as TGTGCCAGCAGTTTCGTTCGGGGATTCCCCTACGAGCAGTACTTC. The chain recombines TRBV28 with TRBJ2-7; perhaps TRBD2 as D (5 bases). Germline CDR1 MDHEN, CDR2 SYDVKM. Trimming pared 3 bases from V and 2 bases from J, leaving 14 bases between. This CDR3 comprises 15 residues.

The sample holds a few counts of this clone. The chain employs TRBV5-5 and TRBJ1-5, with 11 positions matching TRBD1. This CDR3 is 16 amino acids long. With V trimmed by 4 bases and J by 1 base, 4 bases remained unmatched. CDR1 is SGHKS, CDR2 YYEKEE, per germline (reference sequence). CDR3: CASSVDRGLSNQPQHF. The CDR3 DNA is TGTGCCAGCAGCGTGGACAGGGGGCTCAGCAATCAGCCCCAGCATTTT.

The genes are TRBV18 and TRBJ2-7; D is unclear. Germline-derived CDR1 and CDR2 are KGHSH and LQKENI. The CDR3 length is 14 residues. With 6 bases removed from V and 0 bases from J, the gap between germline ends came to 12 bases. CDR3: CASSEQMSSYEQYF. Here the CDR3 DNA reads TGTGCCAGCTCGGAGCAGATGAGCTCCTACGAGCAGTACTTC.

This clone was seen more than once but under ten times. This chain links TRBV7-9 with TRBJ2-7; 7 nucleotides agree with TRBD1. This CDR3 spans 12 amino acids. V dropped 5 bases and J dropped 7; count of bases not matched to a gene: 5. From germline, CDR1 is SEHNR and CDR2 FQNEAQ (reference sequence). CDR3: CASSTTGAEQYF. CDR3 coding DNA: TGTGCCAGCAGCACTACAGGGGCGGAGCAGTACTTC.

This chain links TRBV2 with TRBJ1-2; no reliable D call. Germline V lookup: CDR1 SNHLY, CDR2 FYNNEI. V was cut by 3 bases and J by 0 bases, with 8 bases left in between. The CDR3 covers 14 residues. The CDR3 is CASSEGSPNYGYTF. The CDR3 nucleotides read TGTGCCAGCAGTGAGGGTAGCCCTAACTATGGCTACACCTTC.

V is TRBV15 and J is TRBJ2-1; 7 nucleotides align to TRBD2. The CDR3 covers 13 residues. Germline trimming cut 7 bases from V and 9 bases from J; bases unmatched to any gene: 9. Germline V gene data show CDR1 as LNHNV and CDR2 as YYDKDF (reference sequence). The DNA of the CDR3 is TGTGCCACCAAGAGGGAGGGCCTGGGTGAGCAGTTCTTC. Residues: CATKREGLGEQFF.

The V call is TRBV19, the J call TRBJ2-1, with a possible D match to TRBD2 (6 bases). Trimming left V 3 bases short and J 7 bases short, with 13 bases between. The CDR3 sequence is 14 residues long. The germline gives CDR1 LNHDA, CDR2 SQIVND (reference sequence). CDR3 sequence (DNA): TGTGCCAGTAGTATCAATCGCGGGGAGAATGAGCAGTTCTTC. Translation gives CASSINRGENEQFF.